The 10 T cell receptor beta chains below all came from one sample that was sequenced in a study of cytomegalovirus exposure and HLA in healthy donors. The PCR had 60 Vbeta and 13 Jbeta primers. The method was immunoSEQ multiplex PCR; TCRdb's version includes in-frame clones alone and lacks a portion of them. The table records about 97,000 clones, around 73% of them present only once. The specimen was PBMCs. These receptors were taken from a man aged 40-50 years in good health and CMV-seronegative.

The V and J genes are TRBV30 and TRBJ1-6; 7 nucleotides align to TRBD1. J was trimmed by 5 bases and V by 5 bases; bases with no gene match: 6. The length of the CDR3 is 14 residues. The germline gives CDR1 GTSNPN, CDR2 SVGIG (reference sequence). The CDR3 reads CAWATGTDNSPLHF. The CDR3 DNA sequence: TGTGCCTGGGCGACCGGGACAGATAATTCACCCCTCCACTTT.

Regarding this clone: The sample holds other DNA sequences that translate to the same CDR3. The V call is TRBV2, the J call TRBJ2-7, with D possibly matching TRBD1 (5 bases). Trimming took 2 bases from V and 4 from J, leaving 6 bases between them. Germline CDR1 reads SNHLY; CDR2 reads FYNNEI. The CDR3 contains 12 residues. The CDR3 reads CASSEQGYEQYF. In DNA form, the CDR3 reads TGTGCCAGCAGTGAACAGGGATACGAGCAGTACTTC.

V usage is TRBV5-6 and J usage is TRBJ2-7; no firm D call. V lost 4 bases to trimming and J lost 7 bases, with 12 bases between them. CDR3 length equals 12 residues. Germline-derived CDR1 and CDR2 are SGHDT and YYEEEE. The CDR3: CASSRQIQEQYF. The CDR3, as DNA: TGTGCCAGCAGCCGCCAGATCCAAGAGCAGTACTTC.

The chain has TRBV7-3 and TRBJ2-1; D call uncertain. The CDR3 contains 13 residues. CDR1 and CDR2 (germline): SGHTA, FQGTGA. V lost 3 bases and J lost 4, with 7 bases in between. CDR3 sequence reads: CASSFGPYNEQFF. The CDR3, as DNA: TGTGCCAGCAGCTTCGGTCCTTACAATGAGCAGTTCTTC.

The chain has TRBV5-4 and TRBJ2-3; 9 bases agree with TRBD2. The CDR3 runs to 16 residues. The junction had 6 bases not matched to a gene; V was cut back by 1 base and J by 3 bases. In germline, CDR1 is SGHNT, CDR2 YYREEE (reference sequence). CDR3 amino acids: CASSLRTSVTTDTQYF. CDR3 nucleotides: TGTGCCAGCAGCTTGAGGACTAGCGTGACGACAGATACGCAGTATTTT.

The genes are TRBV4-3 and TRBJ2-7; D is undetermined. The germline V gene encodes CDR1 LGHNA and CDR2 YSLEER. CDR3 length equals 14 residues. V was pared by 3 bases and J by 6 bases, with 15 bases between. The CDR3 bases are TGCGCCAGCAGCCACGGAAACTCGGGTTTCGAGCAGTACTTC. Translating it yields CASSHGNSGFEQYF.

The chain recombines TRBV30 with TRBJ2-3, with D possibly matching TRBD2 (5 bases). This CDR3 has 13 amino acids. Germline V gene data show CDR1 as GTSNPN and CDR2 as SVGIG (reference sequence). Trimming cost V 4 bases and J 5 bases, with 13 bases left between them. Here the CDR3 reads CAWMGVEKDTQYF. The CDR3 region has the DNA TGTGCCTGGATGGGAGTCGAGAAAGATACGCAGTATTTT.

J is TRBJ1-3 and V is TRBV11-2; TRBD1 is a possible D gene (6 bases). Between the trimmed V and J ends, which lost 7 bases and 0 bases, there was a span of 22 bases. Germline values: CDR1 SGHAT, CDR2 FQNNGV. The CDR3 has 18 amino acids. In DNA form, the CDR3 reads TGTGCCAGCAAGACTACGGGGGGCAGGGCGAGCTCTGGAAACACCATATATTTT. Protein sequence: CASKTTGGRASSGNTIYF. The variable domain in full, completed from reference TRBV11-2 and TRBJ1-3, reads EAGVAQSPRYKIIEKRQSVAFWCNPISGHATLYWYQQILGQGPKLLIQFQNNGVVDDSQLPKDRFSAERLKGVDSTLKIQPAKLEDSAVYLCASKTTGGRASSGNTIYFGEGSWLTVV.

The chain is built from TRBV28 and TRBJ2-7, with a weak D call TRBD2 (7 bases). The V end lost 10 bases, the J end lost 3 bases, and 22 bases lay between the germline ends. The germline V gene encodes CDR1 MDHEN and CDR2 SYDVKM. This CDR3 has 15 amino acids. CDR3 sequence reads: CATQGRGPRDYEQYF. The CDR3 DNA is TGTGCCACCCAGGGGAGGGGACCGCGAGACTACGAGCAGTACTTC.

The J gene is TRBJ2-7, the V gene TRBV4-3; 9 bases map to TRBD2. The CDR3 length is 16 residues. The V gene's germline CDR1 is LGHNA and CDR2 YSLEER. Germline trimming cut 0 bases from V and 5 bases from J; bases unmatched to any gene: 8. The CDR3 loop is CASSQDFELAGHEQYF. The DNA for the CDR3 is TGCGCCAGCAGCCAAGATTTTGAACTAGCGGGCCACGAGCAGTACTTC.